These T cell receptor beta chains were read from a single sample in a study of cytomegalovirus exposure and HLA in healthy donors. TCRdb keeps only in-frame clones here, not all; method: immunoSEQ multiplex PCR. The table has about 140,000 clones, about 90% seen once. Sequenced sample: PBMCs. Receptors were obtained from a man aged 18 to 35 in good health and CMV-seronegative. The CDR3 runs from the conserved cysteine through the conserved F or W. D genes are given only for firm matches. Clone sizes are given selectively: once, few, many, or a class where the clone is expanded.

J	V	size	length	D	DNA	CDR3
TRBJ2-3	TRBV2	.	12	.	TGTGCCAGCAGGGGGGACTCGGATACGCAGTATTTT	CASRGDSDTQYF
TRBJ2-3	TRBV27	.	18	TRBD2	TGTGCCAGCAGTTTAACCCCAGCTAGCGGGAGAGTAACAGATACGCAGTATTTT	CASSLTPASGRVTDTQYF
TRBJ1-2	TRBV4-1	.	15	.	TGCGCCAGCAGCCAAGAAGGGGTTGGTTTGTATGGCTACACCTTC	CASSQEGVGLYGYTF
TRBJ1-4	TRBV7-8	.	15	.	TGTGCCAGCGGCGTGAAGTGGAGGCCTAATGAAAAACTGTTTTTT	CASGVKWRPNEKLFF
TRBJ1-2	TRBV28	.	13	TRBD1	TGTGCCAGCAGTTTCTCTCAGGGGGGAGGCTACACCTTC	CASSFSQGGGYTF
TRBJ2-3	TRBV10-1	once	15	TRBD1	TGCGCCAGCAGTCCGACAGGGACGTACACAGATACGCAGTATTTT	CASSPTGTYTDTQYF
TRBJ1-1	TRBV19	few	14	.	TGTGCCAGTAGTATAGGTGGCCGGAACACTGAAGCTTTCTTT	CASSIGGRNTEAFF
TRBJ1-1	TRBV7-9	once	19	.	TGTGCCAGCAGCTTAGCGCGCGTCAGGGACATGCCACGAAACCCTGAAGCTTTCTTT	CASSLARVRDMPRNPEAFF
TRBJ2-3	TRBV29-1	.	14	TRBD1	TGCAGCGTTCAACAGGGGGATGGGGCAGATACGCAGTATTTT	CSVQQGDGADTQYF
TRBJ2-2	TRBV27	.	21	TRBD2	TGTGCCAGCAGTTTCTTTCCATTCTTGACTAGCGGGGGGGCGTTCACCGGGGAGCTGTTTTTT	CASSFFPFLTSGGAFTGELFF
TRBJ1-5	TRBV10-3	.	15	.	TGTGCCATCAGTGAGTCGGGGCAGGGCAATCAGCCCCAGCATTTT	CAISESGQGNQPQHF
TRBJ2-5	TRBV7-2	.	15	.	TGTGCCAGCAGCTTAGCCAGGGGTGGGGCAGAGACCCAGTACTTC	CASSLARGGAETQYF
TRBJ1-1	TRBV28	.	14	.	TGTGCCAGCAGCGAAACAGGGTTCCCCACTGAAGCTTTCTTT	CASSETGFPTEAFF
TRBJ2-6	TRBV19	once	15	TRBD1	TGTGCCAGTAGTAAACAGGGGGCCGGGGCCAACGTCCTGACTTTC	CASSKQGAGANVLTF
TRBJ2-1	TRBV28	.	16	TRBD1	TGTGCCAGCAGTTTGTACGGGACAGCTAACTACAATGAGCAGTTCTTC	CASSLYGTANYNEQFF
TRBJ1-2	TRBV28	.	13	TRBD1	TGTGCCAGCAGCCGACAGGGGTGGAAGGGCTACACCTTC	CASSRQGWKGYTF
TRBJ2-3	TRBV7-2	.	16	TRBD2	TGTGCCAGCAGCTTAGGGGTAGCGGGAGCTGCAGATACGCAGTATTTT	CASSLGVAGAADTQYF
TRBJ2-7	TRBV7-8	.	17	TRBD2	TGTGCCAGCAGCTTAAGAGGGGCTAGCGGGGGTTTCTGCGAGCAGTACTTC	CASSLRGASGGFCEQYF